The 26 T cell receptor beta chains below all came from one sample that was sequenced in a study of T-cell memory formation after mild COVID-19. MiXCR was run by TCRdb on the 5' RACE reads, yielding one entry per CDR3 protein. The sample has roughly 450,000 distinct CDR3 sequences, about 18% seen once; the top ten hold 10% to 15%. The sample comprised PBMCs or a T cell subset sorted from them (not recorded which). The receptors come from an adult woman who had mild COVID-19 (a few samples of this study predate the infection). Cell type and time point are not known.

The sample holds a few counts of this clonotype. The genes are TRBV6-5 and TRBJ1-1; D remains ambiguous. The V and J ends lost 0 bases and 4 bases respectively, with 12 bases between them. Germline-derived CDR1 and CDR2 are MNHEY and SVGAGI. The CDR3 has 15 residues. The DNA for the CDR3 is TGTGCCAGCAGTTACTCGTGGGCGGGTGGCACTGAAGCTTTCTTT. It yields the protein CASSYSWAGGTEAFF.

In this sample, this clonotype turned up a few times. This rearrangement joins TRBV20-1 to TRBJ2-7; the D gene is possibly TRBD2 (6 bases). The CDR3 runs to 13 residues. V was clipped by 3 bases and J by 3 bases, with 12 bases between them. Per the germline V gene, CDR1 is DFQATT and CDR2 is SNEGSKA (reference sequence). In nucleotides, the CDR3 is TGCAGTGCTAGGACCGGGACTGACTACGAGCAGTACTTC. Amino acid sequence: CSARTGTDYEQYF.

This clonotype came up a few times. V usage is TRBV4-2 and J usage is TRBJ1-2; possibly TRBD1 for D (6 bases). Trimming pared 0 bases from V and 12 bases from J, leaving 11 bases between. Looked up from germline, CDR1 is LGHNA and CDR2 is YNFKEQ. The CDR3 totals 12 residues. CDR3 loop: CASSQDQGTNTF. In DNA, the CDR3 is TGTGCCAGCAGCCAAGATCAGGGGACAAACACCTTC.

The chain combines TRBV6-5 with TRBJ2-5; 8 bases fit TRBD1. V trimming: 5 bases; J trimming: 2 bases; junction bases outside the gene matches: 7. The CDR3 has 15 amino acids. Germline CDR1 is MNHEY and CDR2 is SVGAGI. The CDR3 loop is CASSDQGARQETQYF. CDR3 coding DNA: TGTGCCAGCAGTGACCAGGGGGCCAGGCAAGAGACCCAGTACTTC.

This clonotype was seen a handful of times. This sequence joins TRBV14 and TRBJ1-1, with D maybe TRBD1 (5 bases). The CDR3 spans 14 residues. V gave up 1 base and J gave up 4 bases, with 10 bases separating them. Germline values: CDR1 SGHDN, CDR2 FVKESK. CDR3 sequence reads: CASSQGRGSTEAFF. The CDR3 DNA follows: TGTGCCAGCAGCCAAGGGAGGGGAAGCACTGAAGCTTTCTTT.

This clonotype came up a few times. CDR3 amino acids: CATSDLSLRGGETQYF. The CDR3 DNA reads as TGTGCCACCAGTGATCTCTCGCTGCGGGGGGGAGAGACCCAGTACTTC. The chain has TRBV24-1 and TRBJ2-5; the match to TRBD2 covers 9 bases. This CDR3 has 16 amino acids. V lost 3 bases and J lost 4; bases outside the gene matches: 8. The germline gives CDR1 KGHDR, CDR2 SFDVKD.

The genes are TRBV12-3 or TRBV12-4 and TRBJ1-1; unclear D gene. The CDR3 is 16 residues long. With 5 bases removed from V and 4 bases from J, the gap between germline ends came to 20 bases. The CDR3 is CASSNGGSSGSTEAFF. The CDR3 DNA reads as TGTGCCAGCAGTAACGGAGGGAGTTCGGGCAGCACTGAAGCTTTCTTT.

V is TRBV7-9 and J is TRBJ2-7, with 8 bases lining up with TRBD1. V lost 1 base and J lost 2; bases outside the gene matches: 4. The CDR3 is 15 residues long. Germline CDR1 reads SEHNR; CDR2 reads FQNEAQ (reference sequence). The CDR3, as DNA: TGTGCCAGCAGCTTAGTAGGCAGGGGGCCCTACGAGCAGTACTTC. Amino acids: CASSLVGRGPYEQYF.

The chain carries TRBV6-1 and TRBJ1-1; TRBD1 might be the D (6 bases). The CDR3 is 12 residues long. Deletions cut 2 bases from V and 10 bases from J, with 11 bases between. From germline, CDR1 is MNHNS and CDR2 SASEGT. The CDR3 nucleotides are TGTGCCAGCAGTGAAAGGGGGATTGGAGCTTTCTTT. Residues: CASSERGIGAFF.

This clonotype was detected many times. The CDR3 region has the DNA TGTGCCAGCCCAAAGGGGGGCCGTAATGAAAAACTGTTTTTT. This gives the protein CASPKGGRNEKLFF. The chain couples TRBV18 to TRBJ1-4; D perhaps matches TRBD1 (6 bases). Per the germline V gene, CDR1 is KGHSH and CDR2 is LQKENI. This CDR3 spans 14 amino acids. The germline V and J ends were trimmed by 8 bases and 4 bases, with 14 bases remaining between them.

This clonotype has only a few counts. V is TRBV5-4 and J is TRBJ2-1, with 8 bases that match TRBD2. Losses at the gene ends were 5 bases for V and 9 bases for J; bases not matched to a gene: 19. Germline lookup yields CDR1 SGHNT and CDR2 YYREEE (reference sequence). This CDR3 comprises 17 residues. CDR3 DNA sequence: TGTGCCAGCAGGCCGAACCTACTAGCGGAGGGCACAATTGAGCAGTTCTTC. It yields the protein CASRPNLLAEGTIEQFF.

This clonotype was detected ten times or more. The CDR3 coding sequence is TGTGCCAGCAGCTTAGTAGGCTCTAGCAATCAGCCCCAGCATTTT. It translates to CASSLVGSSNQPQHF. The chain employs TRBV7-8 and TRBJ1-5; D is unclear. The V gene lost 1 base and the J gene lost 0 bases, with 7 bases spanning the gap. Germline CDR1 SGHVS, CDR2 FQNEAQ. This CDR3 is built from 15 residues.

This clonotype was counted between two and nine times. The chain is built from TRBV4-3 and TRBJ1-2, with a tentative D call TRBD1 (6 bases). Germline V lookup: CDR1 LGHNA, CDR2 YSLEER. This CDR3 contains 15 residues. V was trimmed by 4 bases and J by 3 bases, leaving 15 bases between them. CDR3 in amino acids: CASSPGQPADYGYTF. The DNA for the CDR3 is TGCGCCAGCAGCCCCGGACAGCCTGCGGACTATGGCTACACCTTC.

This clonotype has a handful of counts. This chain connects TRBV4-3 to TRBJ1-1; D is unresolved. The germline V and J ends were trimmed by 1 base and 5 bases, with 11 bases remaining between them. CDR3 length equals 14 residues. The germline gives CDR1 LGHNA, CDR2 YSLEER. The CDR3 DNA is TGCGCCAGCAGCCAAGGGCCCAGAGGGACTGAAGCTTTCTTT. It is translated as CASSQGPRGTEAFF.

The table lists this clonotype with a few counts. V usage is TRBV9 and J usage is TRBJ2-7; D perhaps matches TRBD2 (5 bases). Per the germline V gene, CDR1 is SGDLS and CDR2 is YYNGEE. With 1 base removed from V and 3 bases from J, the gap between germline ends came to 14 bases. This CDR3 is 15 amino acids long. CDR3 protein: CASSVREGPNYEQYF. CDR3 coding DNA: TGTGCCAGCAGCGTAAGAGAGGGCCCTAACTACGAGCAGTACTTC.

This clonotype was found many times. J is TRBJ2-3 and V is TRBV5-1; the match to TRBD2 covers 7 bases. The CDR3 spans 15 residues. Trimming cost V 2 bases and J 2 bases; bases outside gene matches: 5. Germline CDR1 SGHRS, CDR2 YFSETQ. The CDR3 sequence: CASSFVGGITDTQYF. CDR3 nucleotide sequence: TGCGCCAGCAGCTTCGTGGGGGGGATCACAGATACGCAGTATTTT.

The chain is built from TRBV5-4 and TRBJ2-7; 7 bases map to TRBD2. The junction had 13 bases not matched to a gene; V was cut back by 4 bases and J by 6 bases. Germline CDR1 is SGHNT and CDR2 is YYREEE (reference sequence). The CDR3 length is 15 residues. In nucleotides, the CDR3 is TGTGCCAGCAGCGGGCCAGGGACTACCTCCGGCGAGCAGTACTTC. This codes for CASSGPGTTSGEQYF. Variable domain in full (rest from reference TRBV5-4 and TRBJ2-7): ETGVTQSPTHLIKTRGQQVTLRCSSQSGHNTVSWYQQALGQGPQFIFQYYREEENGRGNFPPRFSGLQFPNYSSELNVNALELDDSALYLCASSGPGTTSGEQYFGPGTRLTVT.

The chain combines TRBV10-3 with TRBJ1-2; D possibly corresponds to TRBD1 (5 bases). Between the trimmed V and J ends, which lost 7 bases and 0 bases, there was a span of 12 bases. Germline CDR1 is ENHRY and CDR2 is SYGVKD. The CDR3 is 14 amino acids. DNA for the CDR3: TGTGCCATCAACGCCGGACAAGCTAACTATGGCTACACCTTC. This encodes CAINAGQANYGYTF.

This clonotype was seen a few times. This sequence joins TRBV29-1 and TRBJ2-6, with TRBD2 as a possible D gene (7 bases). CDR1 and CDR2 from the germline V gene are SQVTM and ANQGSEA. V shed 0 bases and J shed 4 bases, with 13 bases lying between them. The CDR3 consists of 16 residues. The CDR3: CSVEDLRGLGANVLTF. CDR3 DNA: TGCAGCGTTGAAGATCTGCGGGGGCTCGGGGCCAACGTCCTGACTTTC.

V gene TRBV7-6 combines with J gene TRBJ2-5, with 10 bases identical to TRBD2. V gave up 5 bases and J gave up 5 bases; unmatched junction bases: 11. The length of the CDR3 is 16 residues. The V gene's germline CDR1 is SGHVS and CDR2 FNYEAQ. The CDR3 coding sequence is TGTGCCAGCAGCCCCTGGGTAGCGGGGGGCGGGGAGACCCAGTACTTC. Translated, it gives CASSPWVAGGGETQYF.

The CDR3 is CASRRDPTSGSERSQYF. Here the CDR3 DNA reads TGTGCCAGCAGACGGGACCCGACTAGCGGGAGTGAAAGGTCTCAGTACTTC. The V call is TRBV5-4, the J call TRBJ2-4; 12 bases agree with TRBD2. The CDR3 runs 17 residues. Germline V CDR1 and CDR2: SGHNT, YYREEE (reference sequence). Trimming cost V 5 bases and J 12 bases; bases outside gene matches: 18.

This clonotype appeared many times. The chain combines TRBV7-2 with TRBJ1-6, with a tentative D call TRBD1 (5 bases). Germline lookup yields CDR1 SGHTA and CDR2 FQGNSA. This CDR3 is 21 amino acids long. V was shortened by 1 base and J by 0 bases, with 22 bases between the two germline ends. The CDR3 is CASSLVQGRLISSSYNSPLHF. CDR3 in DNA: TGTGCCAGCAGCTTAGTTCAGGGACGGCTGATTTCGAGCTCCTATAATTCACCCCTCCACTTT.

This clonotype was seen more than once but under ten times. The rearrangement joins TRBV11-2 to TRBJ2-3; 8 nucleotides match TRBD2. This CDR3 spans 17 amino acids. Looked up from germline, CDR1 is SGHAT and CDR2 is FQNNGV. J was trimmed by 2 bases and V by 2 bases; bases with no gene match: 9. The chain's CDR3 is CASSLWESGGVTDTQYF. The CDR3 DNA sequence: TGTGCCAGCAGCTTATGGGAAAGCGGGGGAGTCACAGATACGCAGTATTTT.

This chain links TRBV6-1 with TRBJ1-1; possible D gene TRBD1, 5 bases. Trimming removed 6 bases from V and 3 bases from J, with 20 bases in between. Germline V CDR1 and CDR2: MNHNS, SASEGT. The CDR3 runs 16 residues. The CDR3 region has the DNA TGTGCCAGCAGCCGAGAATGGCAGGGAATGGACACTGAAGCTTTCTTT. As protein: CASSREWQGMDTEAFF.

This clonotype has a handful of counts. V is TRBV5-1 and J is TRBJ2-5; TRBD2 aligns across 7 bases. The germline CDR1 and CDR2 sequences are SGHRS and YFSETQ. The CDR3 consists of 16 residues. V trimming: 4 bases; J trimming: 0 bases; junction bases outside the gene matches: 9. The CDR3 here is CASSPRASGNQETQYF. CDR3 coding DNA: TGCGCCAGCAGCCCGAGGGCTAGCGGAAACCAAGAGACCCAGTACTTC. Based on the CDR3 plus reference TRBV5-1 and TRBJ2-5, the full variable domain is KAGVTQTPRYLIKTRGQQVTLSCSPISGHRSVSWYQQTPGQGLQFLFEYFSETQRNKGNFPGRFSGRQFSNSRSEMNVSTLELGDSALYLCASSPRASGNQETQYFGPGTRLLVL.

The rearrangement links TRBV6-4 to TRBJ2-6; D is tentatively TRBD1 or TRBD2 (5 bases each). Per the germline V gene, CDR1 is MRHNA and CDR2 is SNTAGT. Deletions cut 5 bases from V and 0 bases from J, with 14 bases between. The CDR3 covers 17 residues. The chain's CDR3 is CASSPGTSPSGANVLTF. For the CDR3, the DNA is TGTGCCAGCAGTCCCGGGACCTCTCCCTCTGGGGCCAACGTCCTGACTTTC.